Listed below are T cell receptor beta chains from one sample, sequenced in a study of blood T cell repertoires in COVID-19. This table comes from immunoSEQ multiplex PCR, and its TCRdb copy is limited to in-frame clones, with some not included. The sample includes fewer than 400,000 clones, less than 85% of them seen just once. The sequencing input was peripheral blood. These receptor sequences come from a woman under 30 with acute or convalescent COVID-19. The CDR3 runs from the conserved cysteine through the conserved F or W. The D gene is left open where the match is weak. Some rows have no size entry. The others give once, few or many, or a class for an expanded clone.

d_call	v_call	clone_size	j_call	cdr3_aa	cdr3_nt
-	TRBV10-2	-	TRBJ1-2	CASSLTGTSRGYTF	TGCGCCAGCAGTTTAACCGGGACATCTCGAGGCTACACCTTC
-	TRBV7-9	once	TRBJ2-7	CASSSTTGYEQYF	TGTGCCAGCAGCTCTACGACGGGTTACGAGCAGTACTTC
-	TRBV7-6	-	TRBJ2-3	CASSSSEGQQADTQYF	TGTGCCAGCAGCTCCTCGGAGGGCCAGCAGGCAGATACGCAGTATTTT
TRBD1	TRBV5-1	-	TRBJ1-6	CASSLEAGGPTPLHF	TGCGCCAGCAGCTTGGAAGCAGGGGGTCCAACACCCCTCCACTTT
-	TRBV7-9	-	TRBJ1-1	CASSLALDSGEAFF	TGTGCCAGCAGCTTAGCTCTAGACAGCGGGGAAGCTTTCTTT
TRBD1	TRBV30	few	TRBJ2-6	CAWFRDRGRRGANVLTF	TGTGCCTGGTTCCGGGACAGGGGGCGGCGGGGGGCCAACGTCCTGACTTTC
TRBD1	TRBV27	once	TRBJ1-2	CASGRQGVGYTF	TGTGCCAGCGGTCGACAGGGAGTGGGCTACACCTTC
-	TRBV2	-	TRBJ1-1	CASRVGQNTEAFF	TGTGCCAGCAGGGTAGGACAGAACACTGAAGCTTTCTTT
TRBD2	TRBV30	-	TRBJ2-1	CAWSVLGLVTEQFF	TGTGCCTGGAGTGTACTCGGACTAGTGACTGAGCAGTTCTTC
-	TRBV21-1	-	TRBJ1-2	CASVDRCYGYTF	TGTGCCAGCGTCGACAGGTGTTATGGCTACACCTTC
-	TRBV24-1	-	TRBJ2-2	CATSDPRQAPAGELFF	TGTGCCACCAGTGATCCTCGCCAGGCCCCCGCCGGGGAGCTGTTTTTT
-	TRBV18	-	TRBJ1-2	CASSPSQGNGYGYTF	TGTGCCAGCTCACCATCTCAGGGGAACGGCTATGGCTACACCTTC
-	TRBV10-1	few	TRBJ2-2	CASSARWANTGELFF	TGCGCCAGCAGTGCACGGTGGGCAAACACCGGGGAGCTGTTTTTT
-	TRBV14	-	TRBJ2-2	CASSQDYGSENTGELFF	TGTGCCAGCAGCCAAGATTATGGGAGCGAAAACACCGGGGAGCTGTTTTTT
-	TRBV29-1	-	TRBJ2-1	CSVIRAGDEQFF	TGCAGCGTTATCAGGGCAGGGGATGAGCAGTTCTTC
-	TRBV28	-	TRBJ2-7	CASSLNQGLTYEQYF	TGTGCCAGCAGTTTGAACCAGGGCCTAACCTACGAGCAGTACTTC
-	TRBV28	-	TRBJ2-5	CASSPLGRISQETQYF	TGTGCCAGCAGTCCCCTAGGTAGAATAAGTCAAGAGACCCAGTACTTC
-	TRBV6-5	once	TRBJ2-3	CATSADTQYF	TGTGCCACCTCAGCGGATACGCAGTATTTT
-	TRBV28	-	TRBJ2-3	CASTGGINTDTQYF	TGTGCCAGCACGGGCGGGATAAACACAGATACGCAGTATTTT
-	TRBV5-1	-	TRBJ2-1	CASGGTGSLDNEQFF	TGCGCCAGCGGAGGAACCGGGAGTCTGGACAATGAGCAGTTCTTC
TRBD1	TRBV30	-	TRBJ2-2	CAWSRGTGGAGELFF	TGTGCCTGGAGCAGGGGGACAGGGGGTGCCGGGGAGCTGTTTTTT
-	TRBV28	-	TRBJ1-5	CASSFRRAGNQPQHF	TGTGCCAGCAGTTTCAGGAGGGCAGGCAATCAGCCCCAGCATTTT